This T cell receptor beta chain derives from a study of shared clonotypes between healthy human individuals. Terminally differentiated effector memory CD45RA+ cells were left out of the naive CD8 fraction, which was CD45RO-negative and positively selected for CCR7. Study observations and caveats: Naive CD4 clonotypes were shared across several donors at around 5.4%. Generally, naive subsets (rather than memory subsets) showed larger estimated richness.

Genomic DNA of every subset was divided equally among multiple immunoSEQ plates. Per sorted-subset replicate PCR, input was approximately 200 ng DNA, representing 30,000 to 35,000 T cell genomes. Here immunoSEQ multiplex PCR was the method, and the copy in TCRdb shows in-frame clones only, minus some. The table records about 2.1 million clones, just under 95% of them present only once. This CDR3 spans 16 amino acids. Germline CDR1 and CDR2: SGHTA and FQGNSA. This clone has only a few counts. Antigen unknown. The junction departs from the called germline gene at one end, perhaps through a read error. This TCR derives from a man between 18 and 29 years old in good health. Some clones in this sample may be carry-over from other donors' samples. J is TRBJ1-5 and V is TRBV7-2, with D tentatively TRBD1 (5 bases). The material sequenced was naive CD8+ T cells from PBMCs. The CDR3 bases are TGTGCCAGCAGCCCCGGGACCGCCCGTAGCTATCAGCCCCAGCATTTT. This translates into CASSPGTARSYQPQHF. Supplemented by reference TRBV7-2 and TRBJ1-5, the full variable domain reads GAGVSQSPSNKVTEKGKDVELRCDPISGHTALYWYRQSLGQGLEFLIYFQGNSAPDKSGLPSDRFSAERTGGSVSTLTIQRTQQEDSAVYLCASSPGTARSYQPQHFGDGTRLSIL.